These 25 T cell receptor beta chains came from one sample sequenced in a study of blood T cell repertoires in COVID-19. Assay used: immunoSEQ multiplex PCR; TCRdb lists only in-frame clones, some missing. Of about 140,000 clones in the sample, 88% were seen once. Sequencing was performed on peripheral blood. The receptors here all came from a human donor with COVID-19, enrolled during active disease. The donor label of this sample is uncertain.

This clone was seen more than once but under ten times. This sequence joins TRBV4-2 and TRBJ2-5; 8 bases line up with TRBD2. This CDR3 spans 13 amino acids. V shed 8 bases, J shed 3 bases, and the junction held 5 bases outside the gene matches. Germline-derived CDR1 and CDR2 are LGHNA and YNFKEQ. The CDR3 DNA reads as TGTGCCAGCTCCACGCGGGGGGAAGAGACCCAGTACTTC. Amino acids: CASSTRGEETQYF.

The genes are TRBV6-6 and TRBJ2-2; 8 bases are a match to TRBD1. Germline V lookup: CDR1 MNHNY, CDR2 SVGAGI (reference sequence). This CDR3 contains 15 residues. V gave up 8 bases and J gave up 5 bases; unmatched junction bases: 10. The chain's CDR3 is CASLAAGGRTGELFF. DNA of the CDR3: TGTGCCAGCCTGGCAGCAGGGGGCCGAACCGGGGAGCTGTTTTTT.

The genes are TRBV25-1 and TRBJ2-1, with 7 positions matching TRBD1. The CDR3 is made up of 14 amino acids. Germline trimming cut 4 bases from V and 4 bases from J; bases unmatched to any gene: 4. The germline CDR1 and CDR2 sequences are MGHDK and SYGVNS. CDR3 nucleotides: TGTGCCAGCAGTGGAGGGACAGCTTACAATGAGCAGTTCTTC. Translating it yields CASSGGTAYNEQFF. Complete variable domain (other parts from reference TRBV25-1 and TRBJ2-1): EADIYQTPRYLVIGTGKKITLECSQTMGHDKMYWYQQDPGMELHLIHYSYGVNSTEKGDLSSESTVSRIRTEHFPLTLESARPSHTSQYLCASSGGTAYNEQFFGPGTRLTVL.

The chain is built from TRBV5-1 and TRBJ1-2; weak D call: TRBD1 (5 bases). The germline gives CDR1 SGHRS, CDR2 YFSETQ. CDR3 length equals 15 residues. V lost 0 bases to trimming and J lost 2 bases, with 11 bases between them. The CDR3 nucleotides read TGCGCCAGCAGCTTGGAGGGCAGGACAAACTATGGCTACACCTTC. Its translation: CASSLEGRTNYGYTF.

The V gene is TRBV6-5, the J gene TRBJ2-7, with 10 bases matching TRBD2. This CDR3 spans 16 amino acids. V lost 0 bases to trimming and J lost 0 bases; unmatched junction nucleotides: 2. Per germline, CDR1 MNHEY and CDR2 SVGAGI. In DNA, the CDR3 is TGTGCCAGCAGTTACTCTGGACTAGCGGTCTCCTACGAGCAGTACTTC. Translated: CASSYSGLAVSYEQYF.

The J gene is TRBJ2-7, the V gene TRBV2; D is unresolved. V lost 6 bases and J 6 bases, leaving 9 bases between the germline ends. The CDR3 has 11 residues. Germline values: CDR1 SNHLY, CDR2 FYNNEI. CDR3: CASSPDSEQYF. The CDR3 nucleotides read TGTGCCAGCAGCCCAGATTCCGAGCAGTACTTC.

DNA for the CDR3: TGTGCCAGGGGACAGGGGGCGCGGGAAGAGACCCAGTACTTC. Translating it yields CARGQGAREETQYF. The J gene is TRBJ2-5, the V gene TRBV2; 12 positions agree with TRBD1. The CDR3 is 14 amino acids. CDR1 and CDR2 (germline): SNHLY, FYNNEI. V gave up 9 bases and J gave up 3 bases; unmatched junction bases: 5. The whole variable domain, remainder taken from reference TRBV2 and TRBJ2-5, is EPEVTQTPSHQVTQMGQEVILRCVPISNHLYFYWYRQILGQKVEFLVSFYNNEISEKSEIFDDQFSVERPDGSNFTLKIRSTKLEDSAMYFCARGQGAREETQYFGPGTRLLVL.

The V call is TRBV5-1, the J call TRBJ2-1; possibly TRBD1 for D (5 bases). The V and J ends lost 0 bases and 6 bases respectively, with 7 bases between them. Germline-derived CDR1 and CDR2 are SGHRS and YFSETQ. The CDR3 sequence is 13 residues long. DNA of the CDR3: TGCGCCAGCAGCTTGGCCCAGGGCAATGAGCAGTTCTTC. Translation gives CASSLAQGNEQFF.

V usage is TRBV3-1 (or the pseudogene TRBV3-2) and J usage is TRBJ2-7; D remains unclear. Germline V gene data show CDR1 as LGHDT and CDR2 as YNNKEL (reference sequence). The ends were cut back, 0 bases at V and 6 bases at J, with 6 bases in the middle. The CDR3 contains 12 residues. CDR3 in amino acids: CASSQEGSEQYF. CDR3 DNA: TGTGCCAGCAGCCAAGAGGGCTCCGAGCAGTACTTC.

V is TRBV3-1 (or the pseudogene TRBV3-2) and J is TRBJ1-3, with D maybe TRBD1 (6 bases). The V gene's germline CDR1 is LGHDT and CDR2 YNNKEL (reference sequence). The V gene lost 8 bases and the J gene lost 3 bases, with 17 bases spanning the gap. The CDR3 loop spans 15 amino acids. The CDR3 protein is CASGGLGGHGNTIYF. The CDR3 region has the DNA TGTGCCAGCGGGGGCCTTGGGGGACATGGAAACACCATATATTTT.

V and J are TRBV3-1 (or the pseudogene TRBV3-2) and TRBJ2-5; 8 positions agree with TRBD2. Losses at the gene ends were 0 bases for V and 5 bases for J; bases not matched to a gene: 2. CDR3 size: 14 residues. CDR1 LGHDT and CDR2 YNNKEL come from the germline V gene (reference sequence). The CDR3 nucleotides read TGTGCCAGCAGCCAAGAAGCGGGGGTTGAGACCCAGTACTTC. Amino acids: CASSQEAGVETQYF.

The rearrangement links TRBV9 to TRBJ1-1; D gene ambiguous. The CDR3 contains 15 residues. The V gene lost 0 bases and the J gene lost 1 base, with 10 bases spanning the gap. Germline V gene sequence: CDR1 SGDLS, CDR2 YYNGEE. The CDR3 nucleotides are TGTGCCAGCAGCGTAGGGGCAGGCCCGAACACTGAAGCTTTCTTT. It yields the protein CASSVGAGPNTEAFF.

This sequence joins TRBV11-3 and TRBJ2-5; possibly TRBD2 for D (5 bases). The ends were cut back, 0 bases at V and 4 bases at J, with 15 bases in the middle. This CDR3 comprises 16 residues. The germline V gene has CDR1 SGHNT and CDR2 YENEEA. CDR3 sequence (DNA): TGTGCCAGCAGCTTAGACCGACTCGTGGGAGTAGAGACCCAGTACTTC. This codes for CASSLDRLVGVETQYF.

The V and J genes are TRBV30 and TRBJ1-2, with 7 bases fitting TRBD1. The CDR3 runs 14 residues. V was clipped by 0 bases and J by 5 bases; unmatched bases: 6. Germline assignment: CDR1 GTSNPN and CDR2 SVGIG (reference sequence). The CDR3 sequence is CAWSVQGGPYGYTF. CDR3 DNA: TGTGCCTGGAGTGTACAAGGGGGCCCTTATGGCTACACCTTC.

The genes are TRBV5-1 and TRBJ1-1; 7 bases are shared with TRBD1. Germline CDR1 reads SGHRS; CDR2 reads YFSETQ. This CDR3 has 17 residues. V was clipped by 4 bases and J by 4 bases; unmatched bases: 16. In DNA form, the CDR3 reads TGCGCCAGCAGCCTTCTCGAGGGGGCAGGGGATTTCACTGAAGCTTTCTTT. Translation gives CASSLLEGAGDFTEAFF.

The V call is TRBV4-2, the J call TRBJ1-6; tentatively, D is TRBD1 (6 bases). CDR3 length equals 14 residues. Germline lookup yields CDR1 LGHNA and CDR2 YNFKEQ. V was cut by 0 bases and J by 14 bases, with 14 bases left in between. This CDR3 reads CASSQETGPPALHF. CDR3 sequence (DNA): TGTGCCAGCAGCCAAGAGACAGGTCCCCCAGCCCTCCACTTT.

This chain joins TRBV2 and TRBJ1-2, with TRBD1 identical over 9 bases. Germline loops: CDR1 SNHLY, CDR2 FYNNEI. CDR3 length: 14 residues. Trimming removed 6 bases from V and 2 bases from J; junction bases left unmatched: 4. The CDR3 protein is CASSAGTGNYGYTF. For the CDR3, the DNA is TGTGCCAGCAGCGCTGGGACAGGGAACTATGGCTACACCTTC.

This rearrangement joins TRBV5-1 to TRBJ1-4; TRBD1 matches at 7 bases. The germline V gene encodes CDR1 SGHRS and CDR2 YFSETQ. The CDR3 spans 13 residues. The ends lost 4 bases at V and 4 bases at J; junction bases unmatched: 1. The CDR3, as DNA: TGCGCCAGCAGCGACAGGGTTAATGAAAAACTGTTTTTT. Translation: CASSDRVNEKLFF.

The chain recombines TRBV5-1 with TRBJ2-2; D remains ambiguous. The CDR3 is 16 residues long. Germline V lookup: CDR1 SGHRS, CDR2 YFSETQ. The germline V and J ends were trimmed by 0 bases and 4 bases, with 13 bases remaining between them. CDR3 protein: CASSLDQGSGTGELFF. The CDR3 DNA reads TGCGCCAGCAGCTTGGATCAAGGCTCGGGCACCGGGGAGCTGTTTTTT.

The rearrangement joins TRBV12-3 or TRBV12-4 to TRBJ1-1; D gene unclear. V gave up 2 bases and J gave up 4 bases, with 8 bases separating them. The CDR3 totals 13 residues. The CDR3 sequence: CASSLNRGTEAFF. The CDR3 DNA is TGTGCCAGCAGTTTAAACCGGGGCACTGAAGCTTTCTTT.

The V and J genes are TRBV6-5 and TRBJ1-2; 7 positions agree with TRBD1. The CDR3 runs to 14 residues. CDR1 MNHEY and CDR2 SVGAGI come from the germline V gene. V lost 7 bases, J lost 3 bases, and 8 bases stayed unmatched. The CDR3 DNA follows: TGTGCCAGCAAAATCGGGAGGGGGCACTATGGCTACACCTTC. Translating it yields CASKIGRGHYGYTF.

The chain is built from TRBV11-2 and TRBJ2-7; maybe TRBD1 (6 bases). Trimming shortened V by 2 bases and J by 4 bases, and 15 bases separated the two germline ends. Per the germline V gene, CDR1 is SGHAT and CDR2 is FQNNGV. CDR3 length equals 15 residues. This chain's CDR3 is CASSLLRTVGYEQYF. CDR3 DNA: TGTGCCAGCAGCTTACTTAGGACAGTCGGGTACGAGCAGTACTTC.

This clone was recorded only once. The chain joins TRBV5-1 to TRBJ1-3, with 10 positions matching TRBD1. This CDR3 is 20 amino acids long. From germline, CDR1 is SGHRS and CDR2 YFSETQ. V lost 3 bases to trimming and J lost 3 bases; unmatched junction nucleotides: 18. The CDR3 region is CASSSKPRDRGDLNGNTIYF. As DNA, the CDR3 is TGCGCCAGCAGCTCCAAACCCCGGGACAGGGGTGACTTGAATGGAAACACCATATATTTT.

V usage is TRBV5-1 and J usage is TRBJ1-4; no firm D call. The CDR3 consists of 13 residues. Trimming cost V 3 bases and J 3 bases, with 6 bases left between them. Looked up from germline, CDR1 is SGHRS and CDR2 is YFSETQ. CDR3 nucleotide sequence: TGCGCCAGCAGCTGGAGCCCTAATGAAAAACTGTTTTTT. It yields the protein CASSWSPNEKLFF.

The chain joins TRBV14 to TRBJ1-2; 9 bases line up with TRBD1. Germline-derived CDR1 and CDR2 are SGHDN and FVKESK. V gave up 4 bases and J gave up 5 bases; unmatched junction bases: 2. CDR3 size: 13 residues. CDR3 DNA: TGTGCCAGCAGCCTACAGGGGGCTTATGGCTACACCTTC. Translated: CASSLQGAYGYTF.